The rows below give T cell receptor beta chains drawn from one sample of a study of technical replicates of blood from a handful of donors. The table came from immunoSEQ multiplex PCR; TCRdb's copy has only in-frame clones and leaves some out. The table records around 83,000 clones, 85% to 95% of them present only once. The sequenced sample consisted of T cells isolated from PBMCs. These receptors were collected from a human donor in good health. The CDR3 runs from the conserved cysteine through the conserved F or W. The D gene is left open where the match is weak. Size tells how often a clone was seen (once, few, many) or the class of an expanded clone, and some rows leave it out.

v_call: TRBV4-1; d_call: .; clone_size: .; j_call: TRBJ2-1; cdr3_aa: CASSRSGVRQFF; cdr3_nt: TGCGCCAGCAGCCGATCCGGGGTAAGACAGTTCTTC
v_call: TRBV7-9; d_call: TRBD1; clone_size: .; j_call: TRBJ1-2; cdr3_aa: CASSLEGGGGYTF; cdr3_nt: TGTGCCAGCAGCTTAGAAGGGGGCGGTGGCTACACCTTC
v_call: TRBV7-2; d_call: TRBD1; clone_size: .; j_call: TRBJ2-3; cdr3_aa: CASSLGQGAGWGTDTQYF; cdr3_nt: TGTGCCAGCAGTTTGGGACAGGGGGCAGGGTGGGGCACAGATACGCAGTATTTT
v_call: TRBV19; d_call: .; clone_size: .; j_call: TRBJ1-6; cdr3_aa: CASSLLQTKPLHF; cdr3_nt: TGTGCCAGTAGTTTATTACAGACGAAGCCCCTCCACTTT
v_call: TRBV27; d_call: .; clone_size: .; j_call: TRBJ2-1; cdr3_aa: CASSASAYEQFF; cdr3_nt: TGTGCCAGCAGTGCCAGCGCTTATGAGCAGTTCTTC
v_call: TRBV7-9; d_call: .; clone_size: few; j_call: TRBJ2-7; cdr3_aa: CASGGRVIHEQYF; cdr3_nt: TGTGCCAGCGGCGGCAGGGTTATCCACGAGCAGTACTTC
v_call: TRBV6-5; d_call: TRBD2; clone_size: .; j_call: TRBJ2-1; cdr3_aa: CASSYFAGGSNEQFF; cdr3_nt: TGTGCCAGCAGTTACTTTGCGGGAGGGTCAAATGAGCAGTTCTTC
v_call: TRBV7-8; d_call: .; clone_size: .; j_call: TRBJ2-5; cdr3_aa: CASTSRRERPKETQYF; cdr3_nt: TGTGCCAGCACCTCACGCCGAGAGAGGCCGAAAGAGACCCAGTACTTC
v_call: TRBV21-1; d_call: .; clone_size: .; j_call: TRBJ2-1; cdr3_aa: CASSSKYNSPTYNEQFF; cdr3_nt: TGTGCCAGCAGCAGCAAATATAACAGCCCTACCTACAATGAGCAGTTCTTC
v_call: TRBV30; d_call: .; clone_size: few; j_call: TRBJ1-1; cdr3_aa: CAWSVGESEAFF; cdr3_nt: TGTGCCTGGAGTGTTGGGGAGAGTGAAGCTTTCTTT
v_call: TRBV19; d_call: .; clone_size: .; j_call: TRBJ1-3; cdr3_aa: CASSLQGAGNTIYF; cdr3_nt: TGTGCCAGTAGTTTACAGGGAGCTGGAAACACCATATATTTT
v_call: TRBV10-1; d_call: TRBD1; clone_size: .; j_call: TRBJ2-3; cdr3_aa: CASSPTGVADTQYF; cdr3_nt: TGCGCCAGCAGTCCGACAGGGGTTGCTGATACGCAGTATTTT
v_call: TRBV19; d_call: TRBD1; clone_size: .; j_call: TRBJ2-5; cdr3_aa: CASRSEGQAVVETQYF; cdr3_nt: TGTGCCAGTAGGTCCGAGGGACAGGCGGTCGTAGAGACCCAGTACTTC
v_call: TRBV7-6; d_call: .; clone_size: .; j_call: TRBJ2-5; cdr3_aa: CASSSSTATQETQYF; cdr3_nt: TGTGCCAGCAGCTCCTCGACAGCGACACAAGAGACCCAGTACTTC
v_call: TRBV19; d_call: TRBD1; clone_size: once; j_call: TRBJ1-1; cdr3_aa: CASSQTGGPEAFF; cdr3_nt: TGTGCCAGTAGCCAAACAGGGGGCCCTGAAGCTTTCTTT
v_call: TRBV6-5; d_call: TRBD1; clone_size: .; j_call: TRBJ1-2; cdr3_aa: CASSRTRDRYYGYTF; cdr3_nt: TGTGCCAGCAGCCGTACTCGGGACAGATACTATGGCTACACCTTC